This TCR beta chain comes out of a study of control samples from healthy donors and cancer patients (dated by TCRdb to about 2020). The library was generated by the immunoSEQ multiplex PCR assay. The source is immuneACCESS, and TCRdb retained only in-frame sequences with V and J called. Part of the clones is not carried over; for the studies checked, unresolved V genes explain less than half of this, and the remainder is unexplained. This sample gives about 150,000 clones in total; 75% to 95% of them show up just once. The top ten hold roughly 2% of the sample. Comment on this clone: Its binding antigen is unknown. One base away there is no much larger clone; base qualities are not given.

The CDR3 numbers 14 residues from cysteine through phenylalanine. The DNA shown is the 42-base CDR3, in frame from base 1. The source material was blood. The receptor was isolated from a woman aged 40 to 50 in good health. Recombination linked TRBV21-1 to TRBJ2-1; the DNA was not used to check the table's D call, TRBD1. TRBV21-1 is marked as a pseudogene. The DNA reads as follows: TGTGCCAGCAGCAAAGACGGGACAGGGGAAGAGCAGTTCTTC. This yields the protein CASSKDGTGEEQFF.